What follows are 19 T cell receptor beta chains derived from one specimen sequenced in a study of PD-L1 blockade in urothelial cancer. The time point here: pretreatment peripheral blood. TCRdb keeps only in-frame clones here, not all; method: immunoSEQ multiplex PCR. The sample consists of more than 45,000 clones, roughly four fifths of them appearing once. Material: PBMCs, obtained around atezolizumab (anti-PD-L1) treatment. These receptors all come from a man aged 45-60 years with urothelial cancer.

V gene TRBV27 combines with J gene TRBJ2-3; TRBD2 agrees at 12 bases. This CDR3 is 15 amino acids long. The V gene end was trimmed by 6 bases and the J gene end by 5 bases; junction bases not matched to a gene: 6. Germline V gives CDR1 MNHEY, CDR2 SMNVEV (reference sequence). CDR3 bases: TGTGCCAGCAGGGTGGGACTAGCGGGCCGAGATACGCAGTATTTT. This translates into CASRVGLAGRDTQYF.

The rearrangement uses TRBV4-1 and TRBJ1-1, with D possibly TRBD1 on 5 matching bases. The germline gives CDR1 MGHRA, CDR2 YSYEKL. The CDR3 covers 14 residues. The V and J ends lost 3 bases and 1 base respectively, with 9 bases between them. The CDR3 here is CASSQLQANTEAFF. The CDR3 DNA follows: TGCGCCAGCAGCCAGCTACAGGCGAACACTGAAGCTTTCTTT.

About this clone itself: Distinct nucleotide sequences in the sample also encode this CDR3. The chain carries TRBV19 and TRBJ1-1; 7 nucleotides match TRBD1. This CDR3 is 14 amino acids long. Germline trimming cut 7 bases from V and 1 base from J; bases unmatched to any gene: 6. Germline CDR1 and CDR2: LNHDA and SQIVND (reference sequence). This chain's CDR3 is CASNPQGGNTEAFF. The CDR3 DNA reads TGTGCCAGTAACCCCCAGGGGGGGAACACTGAAGCTTTCTTT.

V gene TRBV19 combines with J gene TRBJ2-1; D remains unclear. This CDR3 has 14 residues. CDR1 and CDR2 (germline): LNHDA, SQIVND (reference sequence). V gave up 3 bases and J gave up 5 bases, with 11 bases separating them. The CDR3 sequence is CASSIPSADNEQFF. The CDR3 DNA follows: TGTGCCAGTAGTATTCCCAGCGCCGACAATGAGCAGTTCTTC.

V and J are TRBV9 and TRBJ1-4; D perhaps matches TRBD1 (6 bases). CDR1 is SGDLS and CDR2 is YYNGEE in the germline V gene. This CDR3 comprises 15 residues. Trimming took 4 bases from V and 0 from J, leaving 10 bases between them. CDR3 sequence reads: CASSSRQATNEKLFF. In nucleotides, the CDR3 is TGTGCCAGCAGCTCTAGACAGGCAACTAATGAAAAACTGTTTTTT.

The chain combines TRBV7-2 with TRBJ2-2; the match to TRBD1 covers 8 bases. This CDR3 is built from 12 residues. Germline V CDR1 and CDR2: SGHTA, FQGNSA. V lost 1 base and J lost 14; bases outside the gene matches: 3. CDR3 residues: CASSLGTGQLFF. CDR3 nucleotides: TGTGCCAGCAGCTTAGGGACAGGGCAACTGTTTTTT.

J is TRBJ1-1 and V is TRBV5-4, with D possibly TRBD1 on 6 matching bases. CDR1 is SGHNT and CDR2 is YYREEE in the germline V gene (reference sequence). The CDR3 extends over 14 amino acids. V lost 4 bases and J 0 bases, leaving 10 bases between the germline ends. CDR3 residues: CASSIRDMNTEAFF. The CDR3 coding sequence is TGTGCCAGCAGCATCAGGGACATGAACACTGAAGCTTTCTTT.

The rearrangement uses TRBV2 and TRBJ2-2, with 14 bases that match TRBD2. The CDR3 runs to 17 residues. Trimming at V came to 6 bases and at J to 1 base, leaving 4 bases not matched to a gene. Per the germline V gene, CDR1 is SNHLY and CDR2 is FYNNEI. For the CDR3, the DNA is TGTGCCAGCAGGAGGACTAGCGGGGGGAGGAACACCGGGGAGCTGTTTTTT. Translating gives CASRRTSGGRNTGELFF.

V usage is TRBV10-3 and J usage is TRBJ1-6; 7 nucleotides match TRBD1. The CDR3 sequence is 14 residues long. V was pared by 5 bases and J by 6 bases, with 4 bases of the junction left unmatched. Germline V lookup: CDR1 ENHRY, CDR2 SYGVKD. The CDR3 DNA sequence: TGTGCCATCAGTCCGGGACAGTCTAATTCACCCCTCCACTTT. Translating gives CAISPGQSNSPLHF.

This clone was seen a single time. This chain connects TRBV18 to TRBJ2-3; 13 bases map to TRBD2. Per the germline V gene, CDR1 is KGHSH and CDR2 is LQKENI. Losses at the gene ends were 0 bases for V and 6 bases for J; bases not matched to a gene: 6. This CDR3 contains 17 residues. The CDR3 DNA follows: TGTGCCAGCTCACCACCGGGGACTAGCGGGAAGTCGGATACGCAGTATTTT. This encodes CASSPPGTSGKSDTQYF.

The rearrangement links TRBV7-9 to TRBJ2-7, with D unresolved. CDR1 and CDR2 from the germline V gene are SEHNR and FQNEAQ (reference sequence). V dropped 1 base and J dropped 5 bases, with 12 bases sitting between them. This CDR3 is built from 14 residues. The CDR3 DNA is TGTGCCAGCAGCTTAGGGAGAAACGAGGACGAGCAGTACTTC. It is translated as CASSLGRNEDEQYF.

This clone was observed a single time. The V gene is TRBV2, the J gene TRBJ2-3; 10 bases line up with TRBD2. The CDR3 is 16 amino acids. V trimming: 4 bases; J trimming: 1 base; junction bases outside the gene matches: 5. In germline, CDR1 is SNHLY, CDR2 FYNNEI. The CDR3 bases are TGTGCCAGCAGTGTGAGCGGGAGGGCCGGCACAGATACGCAGTATTTT. It specifies CASSVSGRAGTDTQYF.

Of note for this clone: A read error may produce the germline difference seen at one junction end. The sample contains more than one DNA sequence encoding this CDR3. The rearrangement links TRBV6-1 to TRBJ2-6; D is perhaps TRBD1 (6 bases). The CDR3 loop spans 14 amino acids. The V gene's germline CDR1 is MNHNS and CDR2 SASEGT. The CDR3 DNA reads as TGTGCCAGCACCAGGGGCTCTGGGGCCAATGTCCTGACTTTC. As protein: CASTRGSGANVLTF.

V gene TRBV7-2 combines with J gene TRBJ2-5; D remains ambiguous. The CDR3 covers 15 residues. CDR1 is SGHTA, CDR2 FQGNSA, per germline. V was pared by 4 bases and J by 1 base, with 13 bases between. CDR3 loop: CASSYRPGFQETQYF. DNA for the CDR3: TGTGCCAGCAGCTACCGGCCGGGTTTCCAAGAGACCCAGTACTTC.

This sequence joins TRBV9 and TRBJ2-7, with 8 nucleotides matching TRBD2. This CDR3 comprises 17 residues. Unmatched junction bases numbered 10, after V lost 0 bases and J lost 2 bases. Germline V gene lookup returns CDR1 SGDLS and CDR2 YYNGEE. The DNA for the CDR3 is TGTGCCAGCAGCGTAGAGGAGCGGGAGAGCGCGGCCTACGAGCAGTACTTC. Its protein is CASSVEERESAAYEQYF.

The chain recombines TRBV25-1 with TRBJ1-5; 8 bases line up with TRBD1. This CDR3 has 14 residues. V lost 6 bases to trimming and J lost 3 bases; unmatched junction nucleotides: 4. Germline V gene data show CDR1 as MGHDK and CDR2 as SYGVNS. In DNA, the CDR3 is TGTGCCAGCAGCGCGGACAGGGCCAATCAGCCCCAGCATTTT. It encodes CASSADRANQPQHF.

This chain joins TRBV11-2 and TRBJ2-6; D call uncertain. The CDR3 consists of 16 residues. The ends were cut back, 4 bases at V and 0 bases at J, with 10 bases in the middle. CDR1 is SGHAT and CDR2 is FQNNGV in the germline V gene. The CDR3 spells CASSSPRVSGANVLTF. CDR3 DNA sequence: TGTGCCAGCAGCTCGCCCCGGGTCTCTGGGGCCAACGTCCTGACTTTC.

The chain joins TRBV6-1 to TRBJ2-4; no definite D call. The CDR3 extends over 13 amino acids. With 7 bases removed from V and 6 bases from J, the gap between germline ends came to 13 bases. The germline V gene encodes CDR1 MNHNS and CDR2 SASEGT. CDR3: CASMVRSGNIQYF. CDR3 coding DNA: TGTGCCAGCATGGTTAGGAGTGGAAACATTCAGTACTTC.

J is TRBJ1-4 and V is TRBV9; tentative D call: TRBD1 (6 bases). Germline assignment: CDR1 SGDLS and CDR2 YYNGEE. CDR3 size: 14 residues. V was trimmed by 4 bases and J by 4 bases, leaving 11 bases between them. The CDR3, as DNA: TGTGCCAGCAGCCGGGGACACCTTAATGAAAAACTGTTTTTT. Protein: CASSRGHLNEKLFF.